The clone carrying this T cell receptor (beta chain) is a singleton in its sample. The junction had 4 bases not matched to a gene; V was cut back by 4 bases and J by 4 bases. CDR3 size: 16 residues. Germline V gene data show CDR1 as SEHNR and CDR2 as FQNEAQ (reference sequence). PCR involved 60 Vbeta and 13 Jbeta primers. Repertoires were generated with immunoSEQ multiplex PCR, while TCRdb's copy carries only in-frame clones and drops some. The sample has approximately 220,000 clones, 76% seen once. This entry comes from a study of cytomegalovirus exposure and HLA in healthy donors. The overall study: HLA-typed donors contributed 80 million or so unique TCRs, which were held in an early data release.

This sequence joins TRBV7-9 and TRBJ2-1; 13 bases agree with TRBD2. The sequence was collected from a man aged 18 to 29 in good health and CMV-seronegative. The specimen sequenced was PBMCs. CDR3 nucleotides: TGTGCCAGCAGCTCAACTAGCGGGAGGGCTTACAATGAGCAGTTCTTC. Its translation is CASSSTSGRAYNEQFF.